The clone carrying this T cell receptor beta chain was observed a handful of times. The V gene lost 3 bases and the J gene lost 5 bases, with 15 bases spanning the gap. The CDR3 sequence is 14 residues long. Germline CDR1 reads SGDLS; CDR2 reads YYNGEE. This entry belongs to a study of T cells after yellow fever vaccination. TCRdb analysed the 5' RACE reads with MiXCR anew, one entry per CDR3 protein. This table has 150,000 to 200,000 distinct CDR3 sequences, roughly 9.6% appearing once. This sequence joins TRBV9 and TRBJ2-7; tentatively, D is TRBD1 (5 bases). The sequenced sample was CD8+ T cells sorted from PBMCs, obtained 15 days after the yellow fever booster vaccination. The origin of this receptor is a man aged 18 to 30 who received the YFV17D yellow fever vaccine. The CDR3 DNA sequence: TGTGCCAGCAGCGGGGGCCAGGACCCGGACGAGCAGTACTTC. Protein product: CASSGGQDPDEQYF.